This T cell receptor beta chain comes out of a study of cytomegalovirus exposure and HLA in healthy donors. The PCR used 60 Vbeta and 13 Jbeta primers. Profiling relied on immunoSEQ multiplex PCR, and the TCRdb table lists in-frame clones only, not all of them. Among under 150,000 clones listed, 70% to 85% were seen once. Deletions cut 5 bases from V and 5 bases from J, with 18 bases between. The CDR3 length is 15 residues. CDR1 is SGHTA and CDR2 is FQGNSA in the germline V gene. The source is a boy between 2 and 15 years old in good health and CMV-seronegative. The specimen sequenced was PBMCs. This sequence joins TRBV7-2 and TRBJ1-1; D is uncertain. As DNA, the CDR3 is TGTGCCAGCAGCATCTCACTGGGAGGAAAGACTGAAGCTTTCTTT. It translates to CASSISLGGKTEAFF.